This TCR beta chain was captured in a study of T-cell reconstitution after alpha-beta-depleted transplantation in children. Whole-study findings and limits: Reportedly, only several hundred clones from non-depleted graft cells drove alpha-beta T-cell counts at about two months. Surviving recipient T cells and thymic progenitors produced the high day-60 TCRbeta diversity seen in some patients.

Regarding this clonotype: Its matching antigen is unknown.

The TCRbeta library incorporated unique molecular identifiers. TCRdb processed the PCR reads anew with MiXCR; each CDR3 protein has one entry. The table lists about 980,000 distinct CDR3 sequences, less than 30% of them singletons. The CDR3 is made up of 15 amino acids. The junction had 6 bases not matched to a gene; V was cut back by 6 bases and J by 1 base. V and J are TRBV12-3 or TRBV12-4 and TRBJ2-3; 8 nucleotides line up with TRBD2. The sequence was collected from a boy younger than two who had a stem cell transplant for SCID, so the T cells may come from the graft donor. Sequencing used PBMCs, mostly from graft donor cells, obtained 360 days after TCRalphabeta/CD19-depleted stem cell transplant. CDR3 sequence: CASSPVSGGTDTQYF. CDR3 DNA sequence: TGTGCCAGCAGCCCTGTTAGCGGGGGCACAGATACGCAGTATTTT.